These T cell receptor beta chains were read from a single sample in a study of vaccination effects on CD4 cells after COVID-19. No antigens are known for them. The repertoire was sequenced with immunoSEQ multiplex PCR; TCRdb's copy has only in-frame clones and lacks some. In the table there are approximately 74,000 clones, 77% of which are singletons. Sequenced here: CD4+ T cells from PBMCs cultured with HCoV-OC43 spike peptides, sampled after COVID-19 vaccination. The receptors originated from a human donor who received a COVID-19 vaccine. Both conserved end residues are part of each CDR3. A D gene is named only where the DNA matches it firmly.

j_gene: TRBJ1-2; v_gene: TRBV6-2/TRBV6-3; d_gene: TRBD1; CDR3nt: TGTGCCAGCAGTTATGACAGGGAGTACCATGGCTACACCTTC; CDR3aa: CASSYDREYHGYTF
j_gene: TRBJ2-2; v_gene: TRBV7-6; d_gene: .; CDR3nt: TGTGCCAGCAGCTTACGGCGCGCCACCGGGGAGCTGTTTTTT; CDR3aa: CASSLRRATGELFF
j_gene: TRBJ2-5; v_gene: TRBV5-1; d_gene: .; CDR3nt: TGCGCCAGCAGCCCCCTTGGGGGGGGCGTGGAGACCCAGTACTTC; CDR3aa: CASSPLGGGVETQYF
j_gene: TRBJ1-5; v_gene: TRBV7-8; d_gene: .; CDR3nt: TGTGCCAGCAGCTTAGGACGGATTAGCAATCAGCCCCAGCATTTT; CDR3aa: CASSLGRISNQPQHF
j_gene: TRBJ2-3; v_gene: TRBV9; d_gene: .; CDR3nt: TGTGCCAGCAGCGTAGTCGCGTTCACAGATACGCAGTATTTT; CDR3aa: CASSVVAFTDTQYF
j_gene: TRBJ2-5; v_gene: TRBV7-2; d_gene: .; CDR3nt: TGTGCCAGCAGCTTCGGCCAGGGCGCCGCCCAAGAGACCCAGTACTTC; CDR3aa: CASSFGQGAAQETQYF
j_gene: TRBJ2-5; v_gene: TRBV9; d_gene: TRBD2; CDR3nt: TGTGCCAGCAGCGTAGCTGGGGGGGCTAGCGGGGGCGAAGGAGAGACCCAGTACTTC; CDR3aa: CASSVAGGASGGEGETQYF
j_gene: TRBJ1-2; v_gene: TRBV4-2; d_gene: TRBD1; CDR3nt: TGTGCCAGCAGCCAAGATGAGGGGCAGGGACAGAAATACTATGGCTACACCTTC; CDR3aa: CASSQDEGQGQKYYGYTF
j_gene: TRBJ2-5; v_gene: TRBV5-6; d_gene: .; CDR3nt: TGTGCCAGCAGCCCAGGCGGTCTGACCGCAGAACAAGAGACCCAGTACTTC; CDR3aa: CASSPGGLTAEQETQYF
j_gene: TRBJ1-1; v_gene: TRBV28; d_gene: .; CDR3nt: TGTGCCAGCAGTCGCGACATAAGGGTCGGAGTGAACACTGAAGCTTTCTTT; CDR3aa: CASSRDIRVGVNTEAFF
j_gene: TRBJ1-1; v_gene: TRBV6-5; d_gene: .; CDR3nt: TGTGCCAGCACCTTTAACACTGAAGCTTTCTTT; CDR3aa: CASTFNTEAFF
j_gene: TRBJ1-2; v_gene: TRBV11-2; d_gene: .; CDR3nt: TGTGCCAGCAGCTTAGTAGGGCCAGTCTTC; CDR3aa: CASSLVGPVF
j_gene: TRBJ1-1; v_gene: TRBV12-5; d_gene: .; CDR3nt: TGTGCTAGTGGTTTTCAGTTGAACACTGAAGCTTTCTTT; CDR3aa: CASGFQLNTEAFF
j_gene: TRBJ1-1; v_gene: TRBV28; d_gene: .; CDR3nt: TGTGCCAGCAGTTTATTAAGGACCGGGGGAGCTTTCTTT; CDR3aa: CASSLLRTGGAFF
j_gene: TRBJ1-2; v_gene: TRBV7-2; d_gene: TRBD1; CDR3nt: TGTGCCAGCAGCTCAAGACAGGGGGATAGGACGCGCTACACCTTC; CDR3aa: CASSSRQGDRTRYTF
j_gene: TRBJ2-2; v_gene: TRBV6-2/TRBV6-3; d_gene: .; CDR3nt: TGTGCCAGCAGTTACAACCCCAAAGGGGGGGACACCGGGGAGCTGTTTTTT; CDR3aa: CASSYNPKGGDTGELFF
j_gene: TRBJ1-2; v_gene: TRBV6-5; d_gene: TRBD1; CDR3nt: TGTGCCAGCAGATCCCCCACAGGGGCGAGTCGCTACACCTTC; CDR3aa: CASRSPTGASRYTF